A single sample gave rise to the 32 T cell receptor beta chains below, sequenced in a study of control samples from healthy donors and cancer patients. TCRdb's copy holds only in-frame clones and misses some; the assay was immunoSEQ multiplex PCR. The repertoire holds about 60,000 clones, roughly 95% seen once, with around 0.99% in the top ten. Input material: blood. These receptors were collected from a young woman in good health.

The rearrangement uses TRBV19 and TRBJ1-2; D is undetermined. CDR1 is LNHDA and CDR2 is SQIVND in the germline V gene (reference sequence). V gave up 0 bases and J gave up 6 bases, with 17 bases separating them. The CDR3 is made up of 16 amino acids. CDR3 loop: CASSIDRTGSGNGYTF. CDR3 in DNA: TGTGCCAGTAGTATAGATCGGACCGGGAGTGGTAATGGCTACACCTTC. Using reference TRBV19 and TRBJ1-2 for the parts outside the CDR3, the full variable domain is DGGITQSPKYLFRKEGQNVTLSCEQNLNHDAMYWYRQDPGQGLRLIYYSQIVNDFQKGDIAEGYSVSREKKESFPLTVTSAQKNPTAFYLCASSIDRTGSGNGYTFGSGTRLTVV.

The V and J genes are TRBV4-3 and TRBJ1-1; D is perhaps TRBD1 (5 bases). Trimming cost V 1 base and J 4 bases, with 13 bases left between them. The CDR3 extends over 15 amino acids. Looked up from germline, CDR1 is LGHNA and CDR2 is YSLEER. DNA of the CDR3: TGCGCCAGCAGCCAAGCCTACGGGGCAAGCACTGAAGCTTTCTTT. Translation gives CASSQAYGASTEAFF.

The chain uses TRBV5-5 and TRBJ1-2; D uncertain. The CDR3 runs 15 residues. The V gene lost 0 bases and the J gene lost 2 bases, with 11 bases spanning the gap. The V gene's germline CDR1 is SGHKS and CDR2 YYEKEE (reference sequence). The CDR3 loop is CASSLAVTGNYGYTF. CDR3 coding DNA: TGTGCCAGCAGCTTGGCCGTGACGGGGAACTATGGCTACACCTTC.

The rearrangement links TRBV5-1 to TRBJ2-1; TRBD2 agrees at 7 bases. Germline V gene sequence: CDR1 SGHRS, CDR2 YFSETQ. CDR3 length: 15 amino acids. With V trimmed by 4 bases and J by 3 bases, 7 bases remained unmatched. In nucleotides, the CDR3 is TGCGCCAGCAGCCCCAGCGGGACCTACTACAATGAGCAGTTCTTC. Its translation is CASSPSGTYYNEQFF.

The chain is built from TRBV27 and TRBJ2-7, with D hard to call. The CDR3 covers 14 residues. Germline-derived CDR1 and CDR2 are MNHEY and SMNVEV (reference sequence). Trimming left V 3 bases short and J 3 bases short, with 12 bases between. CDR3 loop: CASSFGGVVYEQYF. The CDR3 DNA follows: TGTGCCAGCAGTTTTGGTGGGGTGGTCTACGAGCAGTACTTC.

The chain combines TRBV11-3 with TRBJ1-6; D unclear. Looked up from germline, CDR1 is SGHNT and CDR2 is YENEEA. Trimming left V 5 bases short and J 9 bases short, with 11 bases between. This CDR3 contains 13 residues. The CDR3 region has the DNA TGTGCCAGCAGCCAAGATCCGACTTCACCCCTCCACTTT. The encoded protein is CASSQDPTSPLHF.

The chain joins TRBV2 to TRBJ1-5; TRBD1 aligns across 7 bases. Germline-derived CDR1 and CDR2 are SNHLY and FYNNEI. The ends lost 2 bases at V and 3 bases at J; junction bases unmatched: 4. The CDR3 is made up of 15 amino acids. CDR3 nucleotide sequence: TGTGCCAGCAGTGAACAGACAGGGATCAATCAGCCCCAGCATTTT. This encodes CASSEQTGINQPQHF.

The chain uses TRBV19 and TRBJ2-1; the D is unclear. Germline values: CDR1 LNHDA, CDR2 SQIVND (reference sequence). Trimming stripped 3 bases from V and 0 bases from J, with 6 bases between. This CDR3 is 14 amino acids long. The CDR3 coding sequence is TGTGCCAGTAGTATGGGCGGCTCCTACAATGAGCAGTTCTTC. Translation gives CASSMGGSYNEQFF. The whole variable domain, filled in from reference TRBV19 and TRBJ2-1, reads DGGITQSPKYLFRKEGQNVTLSCEQNLNHDAMYWYRQDPGQGLRLIYYSQIVNDFQKGDIAEGYSVSREKKESFPLTVTSAQKNPTAFYLCASSMGGSYNEQFFGPGTRLTVL.

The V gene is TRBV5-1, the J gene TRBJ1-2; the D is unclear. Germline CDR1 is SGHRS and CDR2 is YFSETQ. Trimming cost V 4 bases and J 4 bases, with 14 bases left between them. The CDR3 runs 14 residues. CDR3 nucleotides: TGCGCCAGCAGCCACTCTGACATTCTCTATGGCTACACCTTC. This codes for CASSHSDILYGYTF.

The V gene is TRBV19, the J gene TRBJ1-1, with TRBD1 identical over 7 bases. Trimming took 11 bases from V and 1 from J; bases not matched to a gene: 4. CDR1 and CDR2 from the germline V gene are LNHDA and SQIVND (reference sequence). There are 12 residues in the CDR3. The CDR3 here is CAVGTANTEAFF. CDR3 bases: TGTGCCGTAGGGACAGCGAACACTGAAGCTTTCTTT.

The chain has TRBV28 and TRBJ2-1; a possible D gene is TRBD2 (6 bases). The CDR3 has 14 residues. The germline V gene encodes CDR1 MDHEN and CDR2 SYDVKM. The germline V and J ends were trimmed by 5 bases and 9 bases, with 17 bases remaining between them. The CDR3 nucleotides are TGTGCCAGCAGTCCGCGGGTCGGGGGTGTTGAGCAGTTCTTC. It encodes CASSPRVGGVEQFF.

The DNA for the CDR3 is TGTGCCAGCAGCCTGGACAGGGGGCTAGGCTATGGCTACACCTTC. Translation: CASSLDRGLGYGYTF. This chain connects TRBV11-1 to TRBJ1-2; TRBD1 matches at 11 bases. The J segment lost 4 bases and the V segment lost 5 bases, leaving 6 bases of the junction unmatched. The CDR3 totals 15 residues. Looked up from germline, CDR1 is SGHAT and CDR2 is FQDESV (reference sequence).

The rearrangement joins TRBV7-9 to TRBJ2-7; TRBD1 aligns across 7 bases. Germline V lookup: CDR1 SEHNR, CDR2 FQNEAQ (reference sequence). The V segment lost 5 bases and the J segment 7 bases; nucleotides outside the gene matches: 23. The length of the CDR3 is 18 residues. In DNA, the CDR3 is TGTGCCAGCAGCCCGACATTACACCGACAGGGTTTATGTACTGAGCAGTACTTC. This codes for CASSPTLHRQGLCTEQYF.

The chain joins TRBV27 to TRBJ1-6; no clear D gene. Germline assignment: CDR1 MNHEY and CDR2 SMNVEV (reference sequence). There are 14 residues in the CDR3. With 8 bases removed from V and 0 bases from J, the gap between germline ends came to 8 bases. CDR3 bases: TGTGCCAGCGGGGTAAGCTCCTATAATTCACCCCTCCACTTT. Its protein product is CASGVSSYNSPLHF.

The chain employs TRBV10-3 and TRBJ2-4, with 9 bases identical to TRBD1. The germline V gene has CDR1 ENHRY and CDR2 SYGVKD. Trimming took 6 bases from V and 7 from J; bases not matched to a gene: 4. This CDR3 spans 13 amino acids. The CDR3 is CAIRGTGKNIQYF. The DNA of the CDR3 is TGTGCCATCAGAGGGACAGGGAAGAACATTCAGTACTTC.

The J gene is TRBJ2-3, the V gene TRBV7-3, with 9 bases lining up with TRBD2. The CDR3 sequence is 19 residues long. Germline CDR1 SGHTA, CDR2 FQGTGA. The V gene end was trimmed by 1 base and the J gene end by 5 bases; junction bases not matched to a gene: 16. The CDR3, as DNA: TGTGCCAGCAGCTTAAGTGGAGGGATGGTAGCGGGGGATATAGATACGCAGTATTTT. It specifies CASSLSGGMVAGDIDTQYF. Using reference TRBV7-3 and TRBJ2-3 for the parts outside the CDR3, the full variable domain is GAGVSQTPSNKVTEKGKYVELRCDPISGHTALYWYRQSLGQGPEFLIYFQGTGAADDSGLPNDRFFAVRPEGSVSTLKIQRTERGDSAVYLCASSLSGGMVAGDIDTQYFGPGTRLTVL.

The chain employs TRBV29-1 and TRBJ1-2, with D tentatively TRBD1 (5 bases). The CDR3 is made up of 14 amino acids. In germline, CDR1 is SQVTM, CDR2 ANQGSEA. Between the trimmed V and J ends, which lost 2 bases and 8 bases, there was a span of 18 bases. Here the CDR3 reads CSVEPRRGGGGYTF. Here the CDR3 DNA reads TGCAGCGTTGAACCCCGACGGGGGGGAGGGGGCTACACCTTC.

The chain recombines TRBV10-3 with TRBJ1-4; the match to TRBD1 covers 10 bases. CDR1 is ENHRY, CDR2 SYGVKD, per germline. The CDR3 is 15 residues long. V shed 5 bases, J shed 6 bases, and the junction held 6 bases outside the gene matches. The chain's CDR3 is CAISRTGTGDEKLFF. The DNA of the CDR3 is TGTGCCATCAGTCGTACCGGGACAGGGGATGAAAAACTGTTTTTT.

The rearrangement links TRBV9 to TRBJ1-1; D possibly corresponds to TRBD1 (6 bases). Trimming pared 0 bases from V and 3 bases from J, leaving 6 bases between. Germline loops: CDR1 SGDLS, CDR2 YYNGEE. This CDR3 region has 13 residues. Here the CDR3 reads CASSVGGHTEAFF. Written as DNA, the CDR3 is TGTGCCAGCAGCGTAGGGGGGCACACTGAAGCTTTCTTT.

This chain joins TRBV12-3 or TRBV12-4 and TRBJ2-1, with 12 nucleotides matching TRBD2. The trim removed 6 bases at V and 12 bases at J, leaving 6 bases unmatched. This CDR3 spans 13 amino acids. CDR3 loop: CASSGLAGFMQFF. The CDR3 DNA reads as TGTGCCAGCAGCGGACTAGCGGGATTTATGCAGTTCTTC.

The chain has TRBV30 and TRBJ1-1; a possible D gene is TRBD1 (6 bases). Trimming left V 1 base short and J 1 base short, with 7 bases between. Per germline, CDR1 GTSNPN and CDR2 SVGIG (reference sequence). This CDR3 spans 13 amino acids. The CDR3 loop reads CAWSAGQNTEAFF. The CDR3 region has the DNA TGTGCCTGGAGTGCGGGACAGAACACTGAAGCTTTCTTT.

As DNA, the CDR3 is TGTGCCAGCAGAGGGATCCCCTGGGGGACACCGAACACCGGGGAGCTGTTTTTT. This encodes CASRGIPWGTPNTGELFF. The rearrangement joins TRBV3-1 (or the pseudogene TRBV3-2) to TRBJ2-2, with D perhaps TRBD1 (6 bases). The germline V gene has CDR1 LGHDT and CDR2 YNNKEL (reference sequence). V lost 6 bases to trimming and J lost 0 bases, with 20 bases between them. This CDR3 region has 18 residues.

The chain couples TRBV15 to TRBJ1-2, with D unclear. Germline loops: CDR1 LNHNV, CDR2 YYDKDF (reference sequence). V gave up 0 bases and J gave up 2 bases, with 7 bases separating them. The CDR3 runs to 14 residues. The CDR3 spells CATSRDWENYGYTF. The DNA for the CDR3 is TGTGCCACCAGCAGAGATTGGGAGAACTATGGCTACACCTTC.

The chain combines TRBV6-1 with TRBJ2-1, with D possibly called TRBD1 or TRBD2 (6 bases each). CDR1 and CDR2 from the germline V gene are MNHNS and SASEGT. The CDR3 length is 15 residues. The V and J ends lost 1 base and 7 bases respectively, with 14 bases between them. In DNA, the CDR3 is TGTGCCAGCAGTGAAGTTGGGGGGCTAGGAAATGAGCAGTTCTTC. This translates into CASSEVGGLGNEQFF.

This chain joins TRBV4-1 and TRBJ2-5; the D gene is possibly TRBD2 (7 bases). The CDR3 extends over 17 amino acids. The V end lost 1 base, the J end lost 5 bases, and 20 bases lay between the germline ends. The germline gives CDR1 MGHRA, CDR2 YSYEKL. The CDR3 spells CASSQVVRGGARETQYF. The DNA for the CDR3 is TGCGCCAGCAGCCAAGTCGTCCGTGGGGGGGCCCGGGAGACCCAGTACTTC.

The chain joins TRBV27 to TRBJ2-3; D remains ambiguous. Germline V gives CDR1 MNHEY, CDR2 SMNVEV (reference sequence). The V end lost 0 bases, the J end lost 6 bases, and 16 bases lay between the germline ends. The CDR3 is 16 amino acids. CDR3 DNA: TGTGCCAGCAGTTTATCGAACCGGGCCGTGGCGGATACGCAGTATTTT. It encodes CASSLSNRAVADTQYF.

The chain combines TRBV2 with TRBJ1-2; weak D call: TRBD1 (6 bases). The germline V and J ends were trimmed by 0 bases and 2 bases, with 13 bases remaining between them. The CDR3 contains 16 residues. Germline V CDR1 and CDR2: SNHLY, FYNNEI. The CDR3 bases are TGTGCCAGCAGTGAAGCGCTTCAGGGGATCAACTATGGCTACACCTTC. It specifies CASSEALQGINYGYTF.

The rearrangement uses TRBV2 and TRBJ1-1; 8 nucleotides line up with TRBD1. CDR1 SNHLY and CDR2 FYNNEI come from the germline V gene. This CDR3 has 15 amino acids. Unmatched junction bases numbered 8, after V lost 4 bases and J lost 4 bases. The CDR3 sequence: CASSVLQGGGTEAFF. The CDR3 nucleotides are TGTGCCAGCAGTGTACTACAGGGGGGCGGCACTGAAGCTTTCTTT.

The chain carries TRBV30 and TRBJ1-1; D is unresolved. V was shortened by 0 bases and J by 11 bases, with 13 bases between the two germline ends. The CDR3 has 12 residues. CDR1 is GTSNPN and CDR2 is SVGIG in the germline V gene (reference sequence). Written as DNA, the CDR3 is TGTGCCTGGAGTGTAACCGTCTGGGAGGCTTTCTTT. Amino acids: CAWSVTVWEAFF.

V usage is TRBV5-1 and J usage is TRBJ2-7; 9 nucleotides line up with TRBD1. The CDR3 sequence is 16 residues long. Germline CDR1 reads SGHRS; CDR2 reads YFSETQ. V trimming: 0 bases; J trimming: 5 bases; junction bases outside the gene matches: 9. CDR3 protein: CASSLVKPGQGDEQYF. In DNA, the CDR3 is TGCGCCAGCAGCTTGGTAAAGCCGGGACAGGGTGACGAGCAGTACTTC.

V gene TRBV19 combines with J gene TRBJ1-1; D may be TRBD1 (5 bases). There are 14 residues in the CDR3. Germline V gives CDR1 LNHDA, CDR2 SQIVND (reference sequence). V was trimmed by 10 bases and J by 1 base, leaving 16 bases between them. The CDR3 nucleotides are TGTGCCACCTCCGCTGGGAGGGGGAACACTGAAGCTTTCTTT. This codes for CATSAGRGNTEAFF.

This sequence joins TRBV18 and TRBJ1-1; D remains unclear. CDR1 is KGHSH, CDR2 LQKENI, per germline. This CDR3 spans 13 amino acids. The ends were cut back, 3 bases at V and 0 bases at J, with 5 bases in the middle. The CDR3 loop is CASSPDLNTEAFF. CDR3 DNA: TGTGCCAGCTCACCTGACTTGAACACTGAAGCTTTCTTT.